The source of this TCR beta chain is a study of blood T cell repertoires in COVID-19. Overall study: Sites across the United States, Italy and Spain contributed samples from acute and convalescent COVID-19.

Under the authors' procedure: Reference gene primer amplification in the assay estimated nucleated cell counts. Produced via immunoSEQ multiplex PCR; TCRdb's table is partial and in-frame only. Clone size and V and J calls were adopted from that table, with D and trimming inferred from the DNA. The sample holds 250,000 or so clones, roughly 87% seen once. V shed 4 bases and J 9 bases; nucleotides not matched to a gene: 5. Germline-derived CDR1 and CDR2 are SEHNR and FQNEAQ (reference sequence). This CDR3 spans 15 amino acids. Sequencing was performed on peripheral blood. The clonotype comes from a woman aged 40 to 49 who had recovered from COVID-19. This rearrangement joins TRBV7-9 to TRBJ2-1; TRBD2 agrees at 14 bases. The CDR3 loop reads CASSSTSGGALEQFF. The CDR3 bases are TGTGCCAGCAGCTCGACTAGCGGGGGGGCCCTTGAGCAGTTCTTC.